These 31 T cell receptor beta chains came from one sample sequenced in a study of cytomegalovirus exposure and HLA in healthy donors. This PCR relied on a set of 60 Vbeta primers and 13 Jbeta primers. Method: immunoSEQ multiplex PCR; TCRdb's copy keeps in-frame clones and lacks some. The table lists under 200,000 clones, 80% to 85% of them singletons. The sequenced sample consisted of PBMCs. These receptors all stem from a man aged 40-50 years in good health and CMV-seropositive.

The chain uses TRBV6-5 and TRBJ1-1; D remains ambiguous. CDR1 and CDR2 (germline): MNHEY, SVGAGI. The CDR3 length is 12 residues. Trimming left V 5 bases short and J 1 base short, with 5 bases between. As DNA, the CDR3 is TGTGCCAGCAGTGTTAGGAACACTGAAGCTTTCTTT. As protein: CASSVRNTEAFF.

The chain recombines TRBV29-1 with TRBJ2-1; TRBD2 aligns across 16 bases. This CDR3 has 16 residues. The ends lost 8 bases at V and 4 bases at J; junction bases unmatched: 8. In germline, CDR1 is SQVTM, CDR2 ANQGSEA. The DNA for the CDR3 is TGCAGCACCGTGGGGGGACTAGCGGGGGGGTACAATGAGCAGTTCTTC. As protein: CSTVGGLAGGYNEQFF.

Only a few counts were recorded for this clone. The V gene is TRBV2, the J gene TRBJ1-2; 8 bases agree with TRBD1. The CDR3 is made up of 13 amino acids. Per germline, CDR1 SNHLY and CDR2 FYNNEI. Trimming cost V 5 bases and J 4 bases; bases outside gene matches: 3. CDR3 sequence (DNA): TGTGCCAGCAGTCCGGACAGGGCCTATGGCTACACCTTC. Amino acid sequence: CASSPDRAYGYTF. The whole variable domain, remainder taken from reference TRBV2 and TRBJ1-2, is EPEVTQTPSHQVTQMGQEVILRCVPISNHLYFYWYRQILGQKVEFLVSFYNNEISEKSEIFDDQFSVERPDGSNFTLKIRSTKLEDSAMYFCASSPDRAYGYTFGSGTRLTVV.

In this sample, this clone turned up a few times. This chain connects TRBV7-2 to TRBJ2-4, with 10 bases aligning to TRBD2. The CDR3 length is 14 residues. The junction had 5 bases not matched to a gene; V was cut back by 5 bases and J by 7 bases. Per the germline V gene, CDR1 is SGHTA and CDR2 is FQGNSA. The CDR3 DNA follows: TGTGCCAGCAGCGTGGGACTAGCGAGCAACATTCAGTACTTC. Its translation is CASSVGLASNIQYF.

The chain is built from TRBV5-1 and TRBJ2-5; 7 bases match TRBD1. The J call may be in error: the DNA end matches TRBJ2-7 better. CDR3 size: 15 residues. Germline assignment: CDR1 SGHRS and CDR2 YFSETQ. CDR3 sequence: CASSPRAGGSYEQYF. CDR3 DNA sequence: TGCGCCAGCAGCCCCCGGGCAGGGGGCTCCTACGAGCAGTACTTC.

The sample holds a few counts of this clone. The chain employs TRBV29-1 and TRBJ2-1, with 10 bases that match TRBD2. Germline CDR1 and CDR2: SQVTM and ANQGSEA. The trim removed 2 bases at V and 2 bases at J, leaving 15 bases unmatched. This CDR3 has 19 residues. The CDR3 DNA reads TGCAGCGTTGAAAGGCGGGCTAGCGGGGGTGGATGGGCCTACAATGAGCAGTTCTTC. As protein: CSVERRASGGGWAYNEQFF.

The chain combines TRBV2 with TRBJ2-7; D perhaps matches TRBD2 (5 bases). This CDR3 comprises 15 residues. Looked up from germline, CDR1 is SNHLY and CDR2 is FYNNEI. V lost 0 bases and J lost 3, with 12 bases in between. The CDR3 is CASSEAGRLYYEQYF. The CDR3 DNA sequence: TGTGCCAGCAGTGAAGCGGGGAGACTCTACTACGAGCAGTACTTC.

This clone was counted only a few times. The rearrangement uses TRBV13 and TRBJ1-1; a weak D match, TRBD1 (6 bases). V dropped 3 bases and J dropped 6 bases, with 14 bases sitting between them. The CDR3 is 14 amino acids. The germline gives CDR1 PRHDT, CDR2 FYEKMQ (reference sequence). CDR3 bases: TGTGCCAGCAGCTTTGGGGGGGGCCTGGCTGAAGCTTTCTTT. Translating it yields CASSFGGGLAEAFF.

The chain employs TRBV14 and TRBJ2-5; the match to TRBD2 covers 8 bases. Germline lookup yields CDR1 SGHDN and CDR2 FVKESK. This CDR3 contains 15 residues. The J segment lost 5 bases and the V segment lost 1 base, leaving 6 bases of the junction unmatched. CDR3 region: CASSQASGGGETQYF. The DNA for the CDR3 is TGTGCCAGCAGCCAAGCGAGCGGGGGAGGTGAGACCCAGTACTTC.

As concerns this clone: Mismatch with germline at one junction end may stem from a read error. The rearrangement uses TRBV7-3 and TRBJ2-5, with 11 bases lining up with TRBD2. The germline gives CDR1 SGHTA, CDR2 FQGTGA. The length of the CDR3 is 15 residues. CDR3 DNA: TGTGCCAGCAGCGTAACTAGCGGGGGCCCAGAGACCCAGTACTTC. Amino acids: CASSVTSGGPETQYF.

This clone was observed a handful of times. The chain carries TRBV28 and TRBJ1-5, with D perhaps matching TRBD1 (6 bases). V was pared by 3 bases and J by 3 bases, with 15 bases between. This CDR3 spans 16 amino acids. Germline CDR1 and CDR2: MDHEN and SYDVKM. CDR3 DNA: TGTGCCAGCAGTTTCTCCGGGACAAGACACAATCAGCCCCAGCATTTT. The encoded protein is CASSFSGTRHNQPQHF.

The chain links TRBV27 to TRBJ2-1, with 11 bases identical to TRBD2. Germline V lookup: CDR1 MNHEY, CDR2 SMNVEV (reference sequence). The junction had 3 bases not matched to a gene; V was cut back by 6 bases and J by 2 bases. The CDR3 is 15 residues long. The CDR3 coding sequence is TGTGCCAGCAGGACGGGACTAGCGGCCTACAATGAGCAGTTCTTC. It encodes CASRTGLAAYNEQFF.

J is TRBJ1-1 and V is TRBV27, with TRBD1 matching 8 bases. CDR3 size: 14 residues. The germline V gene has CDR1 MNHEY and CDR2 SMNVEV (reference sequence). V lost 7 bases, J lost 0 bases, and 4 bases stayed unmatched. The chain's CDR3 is CASTRTGMNTEAFF. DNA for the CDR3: TGTGCCAGCACCCGGACAGGGATGAACACTGAAGCTTTCTTT.

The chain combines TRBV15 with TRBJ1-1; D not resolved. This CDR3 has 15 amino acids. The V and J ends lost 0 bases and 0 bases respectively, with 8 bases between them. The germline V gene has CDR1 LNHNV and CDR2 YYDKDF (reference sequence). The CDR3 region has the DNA TGTGCCACCAGCAGAGATCGAGGTATGAACACTGAAGCTTTCTTT. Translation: CATSRDRGMNTEAFF.

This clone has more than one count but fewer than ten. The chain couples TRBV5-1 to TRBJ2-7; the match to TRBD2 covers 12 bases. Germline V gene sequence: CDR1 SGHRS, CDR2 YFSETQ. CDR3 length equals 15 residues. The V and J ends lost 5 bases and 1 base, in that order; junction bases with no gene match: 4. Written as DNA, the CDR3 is TGCGCCAGCAGGTTCGGGACTAGCGGGTCCTACGAGCAGTACTTC. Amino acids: CASRFGTSGSYEQYF.

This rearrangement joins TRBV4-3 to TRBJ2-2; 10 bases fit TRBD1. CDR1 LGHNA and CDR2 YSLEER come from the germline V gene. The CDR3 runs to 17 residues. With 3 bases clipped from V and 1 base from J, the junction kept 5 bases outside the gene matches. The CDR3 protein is CASSQRQGAQNTGELFF. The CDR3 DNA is TGCGCCAGCAGCCAGAGACAGGGGGCGCAGAACACCGGGGAGCTGTTTTTT.

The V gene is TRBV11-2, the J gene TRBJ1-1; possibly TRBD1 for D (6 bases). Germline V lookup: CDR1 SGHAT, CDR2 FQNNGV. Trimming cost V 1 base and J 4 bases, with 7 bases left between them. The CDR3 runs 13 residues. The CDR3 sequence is CASSLVQGTEAFF. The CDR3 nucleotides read TGTGCCAGCAGCTTAGTACAGGGCACTGAAGCTTTCTTT.

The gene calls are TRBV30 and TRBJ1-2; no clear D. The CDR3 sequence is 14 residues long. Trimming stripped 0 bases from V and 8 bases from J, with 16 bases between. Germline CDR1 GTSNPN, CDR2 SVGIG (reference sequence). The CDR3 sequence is CAWSVLLGRAGYTF. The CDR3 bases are TGTGCCTGGAGTGTACTGTTAGGGCGGGCCGGCTACACCTTC. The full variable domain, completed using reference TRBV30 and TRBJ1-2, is SQTIHQWPATLVQPVGSPLSLECTVEGTSNPNLYWYRQAAGRGLQLLFYSVGIGQISSEVPQNLSASRPQDRQFILSSKKLLLSDSGFYLCAWSVLLGRAGYTFGSGTRLTVV.

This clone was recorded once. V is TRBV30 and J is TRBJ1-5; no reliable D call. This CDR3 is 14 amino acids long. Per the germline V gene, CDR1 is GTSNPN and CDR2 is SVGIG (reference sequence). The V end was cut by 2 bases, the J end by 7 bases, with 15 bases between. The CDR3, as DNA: TGTGCCTGGAGTCAATCGGTGGGCGGGCAGCCCCAGCATTTT. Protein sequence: CAWSQSVGGQPQHF.

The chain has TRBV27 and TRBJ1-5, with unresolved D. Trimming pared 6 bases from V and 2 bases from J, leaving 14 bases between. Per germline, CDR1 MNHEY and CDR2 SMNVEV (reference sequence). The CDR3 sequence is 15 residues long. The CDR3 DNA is TGTGCCAGCAGCCCACAGAGCTTTCGCAATCAGCCCCAGCATTTT. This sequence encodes CASSPQSFRNQPQHF.

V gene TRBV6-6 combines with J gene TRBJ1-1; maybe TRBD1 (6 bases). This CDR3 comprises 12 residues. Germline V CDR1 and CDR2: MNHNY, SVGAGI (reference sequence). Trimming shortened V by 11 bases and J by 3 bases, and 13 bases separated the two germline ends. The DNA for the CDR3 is TGTGCCCTCAGGGGCGGGCACACTGAAGCTTTCTTT. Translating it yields CALRGGHTEAFF.

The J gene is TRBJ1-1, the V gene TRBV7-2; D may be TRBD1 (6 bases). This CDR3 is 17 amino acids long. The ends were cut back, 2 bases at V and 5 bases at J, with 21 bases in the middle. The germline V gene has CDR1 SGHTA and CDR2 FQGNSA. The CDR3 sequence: CASSLRATQGSSTEAFF. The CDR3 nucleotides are TGTGCCAGCAGCTTAAGGGCGACACAGGGTAGTTCTACTGAAGCTTTCTTT. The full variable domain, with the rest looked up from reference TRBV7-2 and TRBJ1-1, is GAGVSQSPSNKVTEKGKDVELRCDPISGHTALYWYRQSLGQGLEFLIYFQGNSAPDKSGLPSDRFSAERTGGSVSTLTIQRTQQEDSAVYLCASSLRATQGSSTEAFFGQGTRLTVV.

The CDR3 DNA sequence: TGTGCCAGTAGTGTCCCAGGGTTCACTGAAGCTTTCTTT. It codes for CASSVPGFTEAFF. V usage is TRBV19 and J usage is TRBJ1-1, with a tentative D call TRBD1 (5 bases). Trimming pared 5 bases from V and 4 bases from J, leaving 11 bases between. The CDR3 spans 13 residues. Germline V lookup: CDR1 LNHDA, CDR2 SQIVND (reference sequence).

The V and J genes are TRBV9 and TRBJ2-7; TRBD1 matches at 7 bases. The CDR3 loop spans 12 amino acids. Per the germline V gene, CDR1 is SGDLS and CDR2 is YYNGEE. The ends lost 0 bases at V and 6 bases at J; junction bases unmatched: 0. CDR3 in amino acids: CASSVDRGEQYF. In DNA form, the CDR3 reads TGTGCCAGCAGCGTAGACAGGGGCGAGCAGTACTTC.

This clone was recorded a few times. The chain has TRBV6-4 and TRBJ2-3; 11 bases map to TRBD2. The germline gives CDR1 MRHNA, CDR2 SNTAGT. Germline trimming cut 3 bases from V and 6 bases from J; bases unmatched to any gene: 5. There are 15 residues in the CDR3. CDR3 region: CASSEISGGADTQYF. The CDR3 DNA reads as TGTGCCAGCAGTGAAATTAGCGGGGGGGCGGATACGCAGTATTTT.

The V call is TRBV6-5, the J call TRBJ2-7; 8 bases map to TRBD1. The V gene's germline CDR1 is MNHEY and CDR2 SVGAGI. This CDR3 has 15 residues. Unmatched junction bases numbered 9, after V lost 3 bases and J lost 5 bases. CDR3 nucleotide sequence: TGTGCCAGCAGTTATCAAACCGGACAGGGCAACGAGCAGTACTTC. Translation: CASSYQTGQGNEQYF.

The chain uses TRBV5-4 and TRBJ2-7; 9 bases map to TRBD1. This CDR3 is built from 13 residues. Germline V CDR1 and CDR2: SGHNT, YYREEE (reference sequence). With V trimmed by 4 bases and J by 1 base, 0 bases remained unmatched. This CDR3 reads CASSGTGSYEQYF. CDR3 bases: TGTGCCAGCAGCGGGACAGGGTCCTACGAGCAGTACTTC.

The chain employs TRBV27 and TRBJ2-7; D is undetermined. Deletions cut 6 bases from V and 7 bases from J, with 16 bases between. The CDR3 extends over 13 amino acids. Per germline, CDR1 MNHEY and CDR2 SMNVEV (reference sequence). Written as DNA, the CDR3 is TGTGCCAGCAGCCGAAGCCGTTCAGGAGAGCAGTACTTC. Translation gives CASSRSRSGEQYF.

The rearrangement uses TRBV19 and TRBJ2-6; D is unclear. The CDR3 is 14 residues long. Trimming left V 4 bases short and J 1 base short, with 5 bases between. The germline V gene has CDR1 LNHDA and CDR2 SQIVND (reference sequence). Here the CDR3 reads CASSRRSGANVLTF. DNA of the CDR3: TGTGCCAGTAGTAGGCGGTCTGGGGCCAACGTCCTGACTTTC.

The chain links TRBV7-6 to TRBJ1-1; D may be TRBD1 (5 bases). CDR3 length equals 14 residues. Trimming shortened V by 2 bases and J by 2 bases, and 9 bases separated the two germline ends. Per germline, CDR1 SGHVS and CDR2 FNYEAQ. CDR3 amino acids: CASSLSQGNTEAFF. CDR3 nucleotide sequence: TGTGCCAGCAGCTTAAGTCAGGGTAACACTGAAGCTTTCTTT.

CDR3 in amino acids: CASSLWRRQGYEQYF. In DNA, the CDR3 is TGTGCCAGCAGTTTATGGCGGCGACAGGGATACGAGCAGTACTTC. The chain links TRBV28 to TRBJ2-7, with 7 nucleotides matching TRBD1. Germline V gives CDR1 MDHEN, CDR2 SYDVKM. This CDR3 is built from 15 residues. Trimming at V came to 0 bases and at J to 4 bases, leaving 6 bases not matched to a gene.